This is a list of T cell receptor beta chains from one sample in a study of shared clonotypes between healthy human individuals. Using immunoSEQ multiplex PCR, the repertoire was profiled, and TCRdb retains in-frame clones only, with some absent. The sample records hundreds of thousands of clones, around 90% being singletons. The source material was memory CD8+ T cells sorted from blood. The receptors were sampled from a man aged 18 to 30 in good health. The CDR3 runs from the conserved cysteine through the conserved F or W. Fields, in order: J gene, V gene, CDR3 protein.

TRBJ2-7,TRBV5-4,CASSFQGGYEQYF
TRBJ2-1,TRBV7-9,CASSFGVNEQFF
TRBJ1-2,TRBV2,CASIEFPIF
TRBJ2-2,TRBV27,CASSLRDTGELFF
TRBJ1-2,TRBV6-6,CASSYGGAYGYTF
TRBJ1-6,TRBV7-2,CASSLFGGSYNSPLHF
TRBJ1-1,TRBV19,CASSIGVLWNTEAFF
TRBJ2-5,TRBV2,CASTGGQRHWYQETQYF
TRBJ2-1,TRBV11-3,CASREGTANEQFF
TRBJ2-7,TRBV4-3,CASSHSSGGSYEQYF
TRBJ2-5,TRBV7-2,CASSLDRGQETQYF
TRBJ2-2,TRBV5-4,CASSLEQGTGELFF
TRBJ2-1,TRBV18,CASSQGLHEQFF
TRBJ2-7,TRBV5-1,CASSLGIAGEGYEQYF
TRBJ2-1,TRBV6-5,CASSLWTGYNEQFF
TRBJ1-5,TRBV10-3,CAISEAGSNQPQHF
TRBJ2-1,TRBV7-9,CASSPDGAGNSSYNEQFF
TRBJ2-5,TRBV30,CAWSLGFEETQYF
TRBJ1-2,TRBV9,CASSVGEHAYTF
TRBJ2-3,TRBV5-4,CASSLSRDTQYF
TRBJ1-2,TRBV6-1,CATPTETANNYGYTF
TRBJ1-1,TRBV23-1,CASSQLLTEAFF
TRBJ2-7,TRBV7-2,CASSLGNSYEQYF
TRBJ1-3,TRBV27,CASSPLKASSGNTIYF
TRBJ1-1,TRBV4-1,CATSGVRNTEAFF
TRBJ2-1,TRBV6-1,CASSKRDPYNEQFF
TRBJ2-3,TRBV5-1,CASSSLGASSTDTQYF
TRBJ1-1,TRBV30,CAWGGYGTEAFF
TRBJ2-7,TRBV19,CASSLVEGLIYEQYF
TRBJ2-7,TRBV5-4,CASSFTSGGNYEQYF
TRBJ1-1,TRBV5-4,CASLEDRWDTEAFF
TRBJ2-1,TRBV4-1,CASSHERGHEQFF
TRBJ1-1,TRBV5-4,CASSRRGGAMNTEAFF
TRBJ2-7,TRBV5-6,CASSLGLAGVYYEQYF
TRBJ2-7,TRBV27,CASSVTGSSYEQYF